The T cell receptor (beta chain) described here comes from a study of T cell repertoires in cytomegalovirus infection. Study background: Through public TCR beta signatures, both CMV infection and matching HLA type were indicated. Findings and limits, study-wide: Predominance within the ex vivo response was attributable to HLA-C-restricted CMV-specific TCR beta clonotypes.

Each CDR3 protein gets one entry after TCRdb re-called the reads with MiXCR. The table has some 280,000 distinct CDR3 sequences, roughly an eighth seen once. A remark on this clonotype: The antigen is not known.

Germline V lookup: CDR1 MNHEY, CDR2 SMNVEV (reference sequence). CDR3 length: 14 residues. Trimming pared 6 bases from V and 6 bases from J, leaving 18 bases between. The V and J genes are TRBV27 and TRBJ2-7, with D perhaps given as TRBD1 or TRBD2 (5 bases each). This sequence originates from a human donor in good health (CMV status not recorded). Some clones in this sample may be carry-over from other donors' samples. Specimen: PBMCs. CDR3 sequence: CASRWDPTAGEQYF. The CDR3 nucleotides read TGTGCCAGCAGATGGGACCCGACGGCCGGCGAGCAGTACTTC.